This T cell receptor (beta chain) was identified during a study of neoadjuvant anti-PD-1 for oral cavity cancer. Notes on the study in general: Post-nivolumab, blood T cell clonality was significantly elevated in non-responders.

For this clone: Its antigen is undetermined.

Method: immunoSEQ multiplex PCR; TCRdb's copy keeps in-frame clones and lacks some. The profile shows under 15,000 clones, 65% to 75% of them singletons. Time point indicated: after neoadjuvant nivolumab, at surgical resection. Trimming took 0 bases from V and 2 from J, leaving 7 bases between them. Germline CDR1 and CDR2: MNHNY and SVGAGI (reference sequence). The CDR3 is 14 residues long. The origin of this receptor is a person between 40 and 85 years old with oral cavity squamous cell carcinoma. Sequencing was performed on PBMCs, taken after nivolumab (anti-PD-1) treatment. This chain links TRBV6-6 with TRBJ1-1; no definite D call. The CDR3 nucleotides are TGTGCCAGCAGTTACTCATGGGTCAACACTGAAGCTTTCTTT. Translated, it gives CASSYSWVNTEAFF.